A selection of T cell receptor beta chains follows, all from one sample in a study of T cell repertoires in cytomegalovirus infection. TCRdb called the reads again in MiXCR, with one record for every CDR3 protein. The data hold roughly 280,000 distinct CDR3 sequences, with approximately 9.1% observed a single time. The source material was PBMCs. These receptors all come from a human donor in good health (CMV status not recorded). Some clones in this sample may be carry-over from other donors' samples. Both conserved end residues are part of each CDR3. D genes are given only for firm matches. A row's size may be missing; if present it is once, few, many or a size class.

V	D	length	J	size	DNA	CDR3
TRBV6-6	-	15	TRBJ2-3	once	TGTGCCAGCAGTTACGGGACCCCGGGGGCAGATACGCAGTATTTT	CASSYGTPGADTQYF
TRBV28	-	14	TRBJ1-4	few	TGTGCCAGCAGTTTACGGGCCTCCCCGGTAAAACTGTTTTTT	CASSLRASPVKLFF
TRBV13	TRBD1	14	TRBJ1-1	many	TGTGCCAGCCGGACAGGGGGCGCGAACACTGAAGCTTTCTTT	CASRTGGANTEAFF
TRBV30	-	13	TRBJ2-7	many	TGTGCCTACACCAAACAGGGAACCTACGAGCAGTACTTC	CAYTKQGTYEQYF
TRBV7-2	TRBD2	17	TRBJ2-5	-	TGTGCCAGCAGCTTAGTCCTAGCGGGGGGGTATCAAGAGACCCAGTACTTC	CASSLVLAGGYQETQYF
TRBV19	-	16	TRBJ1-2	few	TGTGCCAGTAGTGAAGACGCCCTCTCCCGTAACTATGGCTACACCTTC	CASSEDALSRNYGYTF
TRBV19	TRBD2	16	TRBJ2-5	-	TGTGCCAGTAGTGATCCGGCGGGGGGCTCACAAGAGACCCAGTACTTC	CASSDPAGGSQETQYF
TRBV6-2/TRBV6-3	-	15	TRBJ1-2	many	TGTGCCAGCAGACCCTTCCTTACAGGGACCTATGGCTACACCTTC	CASRPFLTGTYGYTF
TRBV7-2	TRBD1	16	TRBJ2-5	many	TGTGCCAGCAGTTCCGGGACAGGAGCGGCCACGGAGACCCAGTACTTC	CASSSGTGAATETQYF
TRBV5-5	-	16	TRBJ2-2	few	TGTGCCAGCAGCTTGGTGCACCAGCGGAAAACCGGGGAGCTGTTTTTT	CASSLVHQRKTGELFF
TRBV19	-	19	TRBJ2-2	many	TGTGCCAGTAGTAAACCGACAGGTTTTAACAGCCAGTGGAGCGGGGAGCTGTTTTTT	CASSKPTGFNSQWSGELFF
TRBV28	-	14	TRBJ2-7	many	TGTGCCAGCATAAACCCGGACCGTACCTACGAGCAGTACTTC	CASINPDRTYEQYF
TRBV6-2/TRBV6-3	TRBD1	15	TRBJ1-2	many	TGTGCCAGCAGTCCCCAGGACAGGGGCTCTTATGGCTACACCTTC	CASSPQDRGSYGYTF
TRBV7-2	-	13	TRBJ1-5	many	TGTGCCAGCAGCAACAGGGACGGTCAGCCCCAGCATTTT	CASSNRDGQPQHF
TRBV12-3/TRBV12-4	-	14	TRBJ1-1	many	TGTGCCAGCAGAGTGCGTTCAACGAACACTGAAGCTTTCTTT	CASRVRSTNTEAFF
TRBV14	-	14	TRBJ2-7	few	TGTGCCAGCAGGGAAGCGGGCCGCTCCTACGAGCAGTACTTC	CASREAGRSYEQYF
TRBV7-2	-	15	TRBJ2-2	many	TGTGCCAGCAGCCTGGCTAGCCTGGGCACCGGGGAGCTGTTTTTT	CASSLASLGTGELFF
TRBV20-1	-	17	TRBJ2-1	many	TGCAGTGCTAGAGATGTCACAGGGCTAGCGAGGTACAATGAGCAGTTCTTC	CSARDVTGLARYNEQFF